This TCR beta chain was documented in a study of blood T cell repertoires in COVID-19. Study-wide background: Samples representing acute and convalescent COVID-19 were sourced from the United States, Italy and Spain. The analysed material was cDNA or gDNA that came from T cells, B-cell-depleted T cells, or PBMCs.

In the source study's methods: For nucleated cells, counts were estimated from reference gene primer amplification. Clones were sequenced by immunoSEQ multiplex PCR, and TCRdb holds only the in-frame ones, with some missing. The V and J calls and clone size come from that table; D and trimming were worked out from the DNA. The sample carries some 200,000 clones, 75% to 80% recorded once. This CDR3 is 16 amino acids long. The V and J ends lost 4 bases and 2 bases, in that order; junction bases with no gene match: 5. From germline, CDR1 is SGHRS and CDR2 YFSETQ. Sequencing used peripheral blood. The receptor was isolated from a woman in her forties or fifties with active or convalescent COVID-19. This rearrangement joins TRBV5-1 to TRBJ2-7; the match to TRBD2 covers 14 bases. CDR3 sequence: CASSLGTSGGTYEQYF. DNA for the CDR3: TGCGCCAGCAGCCTAGGGACTAGCGGGGGTACCTACGAGCAGTACTTC.